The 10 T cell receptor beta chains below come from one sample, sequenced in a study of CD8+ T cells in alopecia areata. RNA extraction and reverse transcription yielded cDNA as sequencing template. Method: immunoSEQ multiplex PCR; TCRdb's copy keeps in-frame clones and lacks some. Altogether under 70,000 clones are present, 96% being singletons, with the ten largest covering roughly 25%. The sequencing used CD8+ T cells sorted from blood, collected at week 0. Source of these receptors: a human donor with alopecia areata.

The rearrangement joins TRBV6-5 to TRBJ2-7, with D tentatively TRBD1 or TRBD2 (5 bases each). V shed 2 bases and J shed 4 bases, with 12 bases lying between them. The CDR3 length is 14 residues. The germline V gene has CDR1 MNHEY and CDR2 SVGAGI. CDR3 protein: CASSYGRGEYEQYF. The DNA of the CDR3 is TGTGCCAGCAGTTACGGTAGAGGGGAATACGAGCAGTACTTC.

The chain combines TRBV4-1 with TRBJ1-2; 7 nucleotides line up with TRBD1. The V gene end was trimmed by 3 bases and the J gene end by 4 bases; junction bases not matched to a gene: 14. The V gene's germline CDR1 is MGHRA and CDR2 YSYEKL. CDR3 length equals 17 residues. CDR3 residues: CASSHTLQGDLPYGYTF. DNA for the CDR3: TGCGCCAGCAGCCACACTCTCCAGGGGGACCTACCCTATGGCTACACCTTC.

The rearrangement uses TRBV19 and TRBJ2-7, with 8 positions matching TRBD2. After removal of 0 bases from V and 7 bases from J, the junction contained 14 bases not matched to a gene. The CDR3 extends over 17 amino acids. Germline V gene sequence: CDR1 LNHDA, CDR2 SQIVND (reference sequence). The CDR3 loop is CASSIDPERGRFSEQYF. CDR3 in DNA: TGTGCCAGTAGTATAGACCCGGAGCGGGGGCGTTTCAGTGAGCAGTACTTC.

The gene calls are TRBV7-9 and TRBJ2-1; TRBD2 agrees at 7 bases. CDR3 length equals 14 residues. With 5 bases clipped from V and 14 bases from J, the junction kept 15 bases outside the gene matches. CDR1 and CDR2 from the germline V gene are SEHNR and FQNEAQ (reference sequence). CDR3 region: CASSPSDETAGKFF. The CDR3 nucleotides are TGTGCCAGCAGCCCCAGTGATGAGACAGCGGGGAAGTTCTTC.

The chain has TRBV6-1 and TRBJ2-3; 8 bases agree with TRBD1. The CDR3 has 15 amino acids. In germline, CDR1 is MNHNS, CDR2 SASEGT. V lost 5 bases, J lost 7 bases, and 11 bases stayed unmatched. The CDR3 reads CASSNPGQVWNTQYF. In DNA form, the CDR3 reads TGTGCCAGCAGTAATCCGGGACAGGTATGGAATACGCAGTATTTT.

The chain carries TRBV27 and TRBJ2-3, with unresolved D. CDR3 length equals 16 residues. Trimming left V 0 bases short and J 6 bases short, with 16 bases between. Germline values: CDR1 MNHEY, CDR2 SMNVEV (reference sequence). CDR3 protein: CASSLSASGSWDTQYF. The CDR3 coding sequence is TGTGCCAGCAGTTTATCGGCTAGTGGGTCATGGGATACGCAGTATTTT.

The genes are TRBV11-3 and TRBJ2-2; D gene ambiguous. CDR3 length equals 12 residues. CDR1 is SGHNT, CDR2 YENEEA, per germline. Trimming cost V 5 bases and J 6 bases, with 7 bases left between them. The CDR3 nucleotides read TGTGCCAGCAGCCCCCGCGCCGGGGAGCTGTTTTTT. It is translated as CASSPRAGELFF.

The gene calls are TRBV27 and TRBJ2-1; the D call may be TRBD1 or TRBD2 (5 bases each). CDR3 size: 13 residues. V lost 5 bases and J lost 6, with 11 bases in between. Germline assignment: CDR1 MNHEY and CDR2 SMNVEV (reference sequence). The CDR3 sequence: CASSPRDPNEQFF. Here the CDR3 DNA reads TGTGCCAGCAGTCCCCGGGACCCCAATGAGCAGTTCTTC.

CDR3 DNA sequence: TGTGCCAGCAGCGCCGGGACTAGCGGGTACAATGAGCAGTTCTTC. Protein sequence: CASSAGTSGYNEQFF. The rearrangement joins TRBV7-2 to TRBJ2-1; 12 bases agree with TRBD2. J was trimmed by 4 bases and V by 5 bases; bases with no gene match: 3. The V gene's germline CDR1 is SGHTA and CDR2 FQGNSA. The CDR3 consists of 15 residues.

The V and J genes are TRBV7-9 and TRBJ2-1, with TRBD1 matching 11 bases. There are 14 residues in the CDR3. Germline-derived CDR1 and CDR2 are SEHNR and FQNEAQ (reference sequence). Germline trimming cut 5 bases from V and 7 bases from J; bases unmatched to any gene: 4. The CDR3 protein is CASSQGQGANEQFF. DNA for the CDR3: TGTGCCAGCAGCCAAGGACAGGGGGCGAATGAGCAGTTCTTC.